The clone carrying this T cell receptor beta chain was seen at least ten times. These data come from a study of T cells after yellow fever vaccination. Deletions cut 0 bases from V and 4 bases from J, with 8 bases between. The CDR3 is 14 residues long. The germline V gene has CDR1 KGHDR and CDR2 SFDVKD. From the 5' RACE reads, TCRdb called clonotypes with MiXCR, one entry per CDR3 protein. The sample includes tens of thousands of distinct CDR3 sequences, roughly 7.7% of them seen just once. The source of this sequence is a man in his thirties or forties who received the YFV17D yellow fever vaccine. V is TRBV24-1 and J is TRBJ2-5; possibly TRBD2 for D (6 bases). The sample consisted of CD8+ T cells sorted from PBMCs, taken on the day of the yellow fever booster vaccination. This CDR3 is CATSDLTGRETQYF. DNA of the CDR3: TGTGCCACCAGTGATTTGACCGGGAGAGAGACCCAGTACTTC.